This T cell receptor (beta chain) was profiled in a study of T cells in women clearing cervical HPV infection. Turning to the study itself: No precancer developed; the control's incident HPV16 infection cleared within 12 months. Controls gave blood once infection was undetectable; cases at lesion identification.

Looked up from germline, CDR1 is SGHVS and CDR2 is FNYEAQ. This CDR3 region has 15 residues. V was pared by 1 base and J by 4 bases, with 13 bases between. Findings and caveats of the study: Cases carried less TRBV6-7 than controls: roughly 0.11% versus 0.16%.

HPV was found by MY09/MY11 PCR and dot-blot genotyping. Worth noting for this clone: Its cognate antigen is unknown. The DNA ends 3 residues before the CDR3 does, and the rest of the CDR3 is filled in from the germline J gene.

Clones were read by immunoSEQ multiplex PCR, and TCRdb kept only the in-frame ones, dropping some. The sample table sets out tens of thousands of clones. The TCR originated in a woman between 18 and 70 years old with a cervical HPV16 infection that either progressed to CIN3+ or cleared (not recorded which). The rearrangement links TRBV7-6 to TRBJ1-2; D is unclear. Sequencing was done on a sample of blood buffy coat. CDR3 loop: CASSLERTPFYGYTF. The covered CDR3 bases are TGTGCCAGCAGCTTAGAGCGGACCCCATTCTATGGC.